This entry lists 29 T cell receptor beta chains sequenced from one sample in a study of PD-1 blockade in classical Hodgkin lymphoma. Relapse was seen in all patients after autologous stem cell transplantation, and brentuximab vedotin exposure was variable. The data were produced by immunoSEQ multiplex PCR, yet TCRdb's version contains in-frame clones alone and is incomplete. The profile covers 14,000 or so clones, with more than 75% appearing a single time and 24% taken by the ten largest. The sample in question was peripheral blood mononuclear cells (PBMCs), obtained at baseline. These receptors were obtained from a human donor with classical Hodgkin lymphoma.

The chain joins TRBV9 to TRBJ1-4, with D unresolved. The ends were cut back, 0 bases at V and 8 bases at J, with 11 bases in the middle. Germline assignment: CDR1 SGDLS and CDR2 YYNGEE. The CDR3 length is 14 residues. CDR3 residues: CASSVGVQREKLFF. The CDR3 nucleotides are TGTGCCAGCAGCGTAGGGGTCCAACGGGAAAAACTGTTTTTT.

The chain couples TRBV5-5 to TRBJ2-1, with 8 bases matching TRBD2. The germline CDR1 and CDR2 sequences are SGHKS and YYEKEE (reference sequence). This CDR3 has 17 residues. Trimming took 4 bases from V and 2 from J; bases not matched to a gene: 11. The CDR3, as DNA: TGTGCCAGCAGCCCAAGACGGGGGGGCCTAACCTACAATGAGCAGTTCTTC. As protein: CASSPRRGGLTYNEQFF. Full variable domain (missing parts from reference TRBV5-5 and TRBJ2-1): DAGVTQSPTHLIKTRGQQVTLRCSPISGHKSVSWYQQVLGQGPQFIFQYYEKEERGRGNFPDRFSARQFPNYSSELNVNALLLGDSALYLCASSPRRGGLTYNEQFFGPGTRLTVL.

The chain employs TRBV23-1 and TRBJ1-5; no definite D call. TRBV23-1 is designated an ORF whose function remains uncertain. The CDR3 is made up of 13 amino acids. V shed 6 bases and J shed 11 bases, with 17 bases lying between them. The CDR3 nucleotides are TGCGCCAGCAGAGCCAGACACAAAAATACCCAGCATTTT. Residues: CASRARHKNTQHF.

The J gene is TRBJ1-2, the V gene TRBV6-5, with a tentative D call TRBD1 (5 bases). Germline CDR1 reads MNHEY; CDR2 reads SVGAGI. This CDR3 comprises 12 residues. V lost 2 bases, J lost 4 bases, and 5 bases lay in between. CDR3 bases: TGTGCCAGCAGTTACGGGGGCTATGGCTACACCTTC. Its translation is CASSYGGYGYTF.

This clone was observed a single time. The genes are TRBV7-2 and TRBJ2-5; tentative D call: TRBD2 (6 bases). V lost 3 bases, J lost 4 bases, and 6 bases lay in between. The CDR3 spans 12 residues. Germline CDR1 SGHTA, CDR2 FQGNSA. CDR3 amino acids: CASSLGLETQYF. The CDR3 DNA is TGTGCCAGCAGCTTGGGACTAGAGACCCAGTACTTC.

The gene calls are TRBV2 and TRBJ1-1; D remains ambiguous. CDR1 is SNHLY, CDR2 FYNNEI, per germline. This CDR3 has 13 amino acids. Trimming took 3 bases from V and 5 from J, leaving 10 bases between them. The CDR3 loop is CASSDAPGTEAFF. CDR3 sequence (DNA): TGTGCCAGCAGTGACGCCCCGGGGACTGAAGCTTTCTTT. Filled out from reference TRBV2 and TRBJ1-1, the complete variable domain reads EPEVTQTPSHQVTQMGQEVILRCVPISNHLYFYWYRQILGQKVEFLVSFYNNEISEKSEIFDDQFSVERPDGSNFTLKIRSTKLEDSAMYFCASSDAPGTEAFFGQGTRLTVV.

The CDR3 spells CASSIVHGGILTDTQYF. In DNA, the CDR3 is TGTGCCAGCAGTATTGTCCACGGGGGGATACTCACAGATACGCAGTATTTT. This rearrangement joins TRBV27 to TRBJ2-3; 7 bases are shared with TRBD2. The CDR3 extends over 17 amino acids. With V trimmed by 5 bases and J by 2 bases, 13 bases remained unmatched. Germline V gives CDR1 MNHEY, CDR2 SMNVEV (reference sequence).

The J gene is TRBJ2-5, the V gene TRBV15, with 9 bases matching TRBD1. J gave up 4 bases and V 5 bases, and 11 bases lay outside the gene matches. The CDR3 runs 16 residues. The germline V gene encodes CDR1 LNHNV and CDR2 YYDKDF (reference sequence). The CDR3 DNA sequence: TGTGCCACCAGCGTCGTGGGACAGGGAAGGTCAGAGACCCAGTACTTC. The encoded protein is CATSVVGQGRSETQYF.

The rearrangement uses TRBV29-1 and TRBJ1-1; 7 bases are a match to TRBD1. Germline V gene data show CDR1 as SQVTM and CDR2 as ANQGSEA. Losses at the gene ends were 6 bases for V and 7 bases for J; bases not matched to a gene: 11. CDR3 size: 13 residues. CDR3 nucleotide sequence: TGCAGCGTGACTACTACAGGGGCCGGTGAAGCTTTCTTT. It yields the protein CSVTTTGAGEAFF.

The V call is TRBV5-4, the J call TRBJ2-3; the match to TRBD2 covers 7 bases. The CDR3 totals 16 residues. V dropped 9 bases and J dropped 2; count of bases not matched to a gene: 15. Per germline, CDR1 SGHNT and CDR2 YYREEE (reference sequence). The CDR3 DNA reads TGTGCCACCCCGGGGGGTCCTCCGGAGGACACAGATACGCAGTATTTT. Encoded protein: CATPGGPPEDTDTQYF.

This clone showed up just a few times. CDR3 in amino acids: CASSWDSGDYGYTF. In nucleotides, the CDR3 is TGTGCCAGCAGTTGGGATTCGGGGGACTATGGCTACACCTTC. The V gene is TRBV27, the J gene TRBJ1-2; TRBD1 might be the D (5 bases). This CDR3 has 14 amino acids. The V gene's germline CDR1 is MNHEY and CDR2 SMNVEV (reference sequence). V was clipped by 4 bases and J by 3 bases, with 12 bases between them.

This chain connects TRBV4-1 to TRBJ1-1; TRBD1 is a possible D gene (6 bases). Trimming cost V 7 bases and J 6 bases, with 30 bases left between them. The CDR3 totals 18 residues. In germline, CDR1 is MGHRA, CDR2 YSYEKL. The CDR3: CASTPKEIRGGTRSEAFF. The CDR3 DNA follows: TGCGCCAGCACCCCTAAGGAGATCCGAGGGGGTACGAGATCTGAAGCTTTCTTT.

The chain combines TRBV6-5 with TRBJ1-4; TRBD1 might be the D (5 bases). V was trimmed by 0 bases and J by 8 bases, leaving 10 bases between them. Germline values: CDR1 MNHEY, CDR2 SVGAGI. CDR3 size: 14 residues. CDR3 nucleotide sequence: TGTGCCAGCAGTTACTCAGGGGATGCGGAAAAACTGTTTTTT. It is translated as CASSYSGDAEKLFF.

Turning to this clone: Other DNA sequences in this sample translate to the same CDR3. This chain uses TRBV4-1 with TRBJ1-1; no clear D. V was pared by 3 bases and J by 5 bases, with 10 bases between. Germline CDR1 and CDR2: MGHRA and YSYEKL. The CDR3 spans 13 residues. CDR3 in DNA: TGCGCCAGCAGCCAGCGGGAGGTGACTGAAGCTTTCTTT. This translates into CASSQREVTEAFF.

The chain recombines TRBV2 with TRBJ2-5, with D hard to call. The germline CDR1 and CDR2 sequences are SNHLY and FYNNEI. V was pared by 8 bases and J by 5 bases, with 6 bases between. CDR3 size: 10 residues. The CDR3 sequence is CASLGETQYF. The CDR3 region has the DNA TGTGCCAGCCTGGGGGAGACCCAGTACTTC.

CDR3 sequence reads: CAWRPGGSNQPQHF. CDR3 DNA sequence: TGTGCCTGGAGGCCGGGGGGAAGCAATCAGCCCCAGCATTTT. This sequence joins TRBV30 and TRBJ1-5; possibly TRBD1 for D (5 bases). This CDR3 spans 14 amino acids. Germline assignment: CDR1 GTSNPN and CDR2 SVGIG (reference sequence). The germline V and J ends were trimmed by 3 bases and 1 base, with 10 bases remaining between them.

In DNA form, the CDR3 reads TGTGCCAGCAGCTTTAGGGTCGGGACCCAGTACTTC. It is translated as CASSFRVGTQYF. The chain has TRBV7-8 and TRBJ2-5; no clear D. CDR3 length: 12 residues. Germline V gene sequence: CDR1 SGHVS, CDR2 FQNEAQ. V gave up 3 bases and J gave up 7 bases, with 9 bases separating them.

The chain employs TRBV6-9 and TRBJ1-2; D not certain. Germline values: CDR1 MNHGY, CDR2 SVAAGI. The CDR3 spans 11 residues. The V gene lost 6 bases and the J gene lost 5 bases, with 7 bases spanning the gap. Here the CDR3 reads CASRVGYGYTF. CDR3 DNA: TGTGCCAGCAGGGTGGGATATGGCTACACCTTC.

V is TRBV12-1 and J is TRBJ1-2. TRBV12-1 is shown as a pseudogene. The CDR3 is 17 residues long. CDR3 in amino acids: CASSFAQSLRIHYGYTF. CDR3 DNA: TGTGCCAGCAGCTTTGCGCAAAGTTTAAGGATTCACTATGGCTACACCTTC.

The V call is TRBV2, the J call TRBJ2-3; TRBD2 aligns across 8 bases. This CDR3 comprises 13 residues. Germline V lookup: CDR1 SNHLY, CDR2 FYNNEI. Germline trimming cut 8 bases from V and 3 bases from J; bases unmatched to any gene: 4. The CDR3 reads CASRAGVTDTQYF. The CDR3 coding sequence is TGTGCCAGCCGAGCGGGGGTTACAGATACGCAGTATTTT.

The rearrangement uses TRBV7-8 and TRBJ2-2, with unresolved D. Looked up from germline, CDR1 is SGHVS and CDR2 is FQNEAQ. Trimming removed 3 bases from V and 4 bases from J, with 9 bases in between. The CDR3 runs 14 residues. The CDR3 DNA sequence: TGTGCCAGCAGCTTGCGGCGGTTCACCGGGGAGCTGTTTTTT. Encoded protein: CASSLRRFTGELFF.

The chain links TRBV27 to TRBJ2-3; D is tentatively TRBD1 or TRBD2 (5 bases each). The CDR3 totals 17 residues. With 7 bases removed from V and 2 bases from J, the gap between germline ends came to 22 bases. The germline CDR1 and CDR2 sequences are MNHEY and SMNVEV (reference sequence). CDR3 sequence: CASKPLGAQAITDTQYF. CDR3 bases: TGTGCCAGCAAGCCCCTCGGGGCACAAGCTATCACAGATACGCAGTATTTT.

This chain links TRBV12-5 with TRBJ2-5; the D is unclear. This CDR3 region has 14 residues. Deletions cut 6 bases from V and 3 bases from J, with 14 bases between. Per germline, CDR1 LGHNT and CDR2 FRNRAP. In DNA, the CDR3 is TGTGCTAGTGGACCCACGCCGTATAAAGAGACCCAGTACTTC. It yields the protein CASGPTPYKETQYF.

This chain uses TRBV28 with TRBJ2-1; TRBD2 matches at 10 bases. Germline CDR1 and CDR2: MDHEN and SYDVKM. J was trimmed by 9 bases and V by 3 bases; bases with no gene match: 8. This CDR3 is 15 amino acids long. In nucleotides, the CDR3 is TGTGCCAGCAGTTTCTCTAGCGGGGGAGCCGTTGAGCAGTTCTTC. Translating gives CASSFSSGGAVEQFF.

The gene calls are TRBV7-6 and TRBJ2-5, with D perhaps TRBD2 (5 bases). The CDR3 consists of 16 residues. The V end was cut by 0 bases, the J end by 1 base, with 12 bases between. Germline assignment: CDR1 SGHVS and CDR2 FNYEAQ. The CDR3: CASSLAVAGGQETQYF. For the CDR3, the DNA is TGTGCCAGCAGCTTAGCGGTGGCGGGCGGCCAAGAGACCCAGTACTTC.

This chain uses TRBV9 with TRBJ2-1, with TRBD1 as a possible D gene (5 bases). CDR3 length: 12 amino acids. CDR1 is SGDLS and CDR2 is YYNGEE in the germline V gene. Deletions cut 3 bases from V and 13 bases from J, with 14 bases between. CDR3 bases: TGTGCCAGCAGCGCACAGACAGATGTCCAGTTCTTC. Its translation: CASSAQTDVQFF. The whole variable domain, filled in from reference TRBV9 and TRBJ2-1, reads DSGVTQTPKHLITATGQRVTLRCSPRSGDLSVYWYQQSLDQGLQFLIQYYNGEERAKGNILERFSAQQFPDLHSELNLSSLELGDSALYFCASSAQTDVQFFGPGTRLTVL.

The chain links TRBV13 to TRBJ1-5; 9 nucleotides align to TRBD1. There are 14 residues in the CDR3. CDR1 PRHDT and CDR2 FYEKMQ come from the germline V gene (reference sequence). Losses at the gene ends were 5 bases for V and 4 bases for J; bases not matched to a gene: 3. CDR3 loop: CASSPGQGNQPQHF. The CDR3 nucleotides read TGTGCCAGCAGCCCGGGACAGGGAAATCAGCCCCAGCATTTT.

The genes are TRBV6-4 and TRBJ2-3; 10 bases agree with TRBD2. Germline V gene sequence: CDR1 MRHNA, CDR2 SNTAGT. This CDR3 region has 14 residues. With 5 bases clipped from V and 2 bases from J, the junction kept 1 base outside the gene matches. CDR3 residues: CASSSGGATDTQYF. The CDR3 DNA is TGTGCCAGCAGTAGCGGGGGGGCCACAGATACGCAGTATTTT.

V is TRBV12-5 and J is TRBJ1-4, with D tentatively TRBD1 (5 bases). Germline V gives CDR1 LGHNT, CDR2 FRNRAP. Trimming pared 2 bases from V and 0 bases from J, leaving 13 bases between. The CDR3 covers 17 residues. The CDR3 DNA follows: TGTGCTAGTGGTTTGATCCACGGGACTGCAACTAATGAAAAACTGTTTTTT. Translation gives CASGLIHGTATNEKLFF.